The 18 T cell receptor beta chains reported below all come from one sample, sequenced in a study of T cell responses to AZD1222 COVID-19 vaccine. TCRdb's table, derived via immunoSEQ multiplex PCR, lists solely in-frame clones and lacks some. The table includes approximately 150,000 clones, 85% to 95% detected once. The sequencing used peripheral blood, collected 28 days after the second AZD1222 dose. These TCRs come from an adult who received the AZD1222 COVID-19 vaccine.

The rearrangement uses TRBV10-1 and TRBJ2-2; D is perhaps TRBD2 (5 bases). Germline values: CDR1 WNHNN, CDR2 SYGVQD (reference sequence). The germline V and J ends were trimmed by 6 bases and 6 bases, with 14 bases remaining between them. The CDR3 is 14 amino acids. CDR3 nucleotides: TGCGCCAGCAGGGCGCTGAGGGCGGCCGGGGAGCTGTTTTTT. As protein: CASRALRAAGELFF.

J is TRBJ1-5 and V is TRBV3-1 (or the pseudogene TRBV3-2), with 10 bases fitting TRBD1. Trimming at V came to 4 bases and at J to 9 bases, leaving 9 bases not matched to a gene. The V gene's germline CDR1 is LGHDT and CDR2 YNNKEL (reference sequence). The CDR3 totals 15 residues. The CDR3 region is CASSLGQGGGGPQHF. The CDR3 DNA reads TGTGCCAGCAGCCTTGGACAGGGGGGCGGGGGGCCCCAGCATTTT.

This clone appeared a single time. This chain connects TRBV5-4 to TRBJ2-1, with D uncertain. The CDR3 loop spans 12 amino acids. V was clipped by 0 bases and J by 6 bases, with 4 bases between them. Germline V gene sequence: CDR1 SGHNT, CDR2 YYREEE (reference sequence). Written as DNA, the CDR3 is TGTGCCAGCAGCTTGGTTGTCAATGAGCAGTTCTTC. This codes for CASSLVVNEQFF. Based on the CDR3 plus reference TRBV5-4 and TRBJ2-1, the full variable domain is ETGVTQSPTHLIKTRGQQVTLRCSSQSGHNTVSWYQQALGQGPQFIFQYYREEENGRGNFPPRFSGLQFPNYSSELNVNALELDDSALYLCASSLVVNEQFFGPGTRLTVL.

The rearrangement uses TRBV29-1 and TRBJ1-1; 11 bases line up with TRBD1. The CDR3 sequence is 15 residues long. CDR1 is SQVTM and CDR2 is ANQGSEA in the germline V gene. The trim removed 6 bases at V and 0 bases at J, leaving 6 bases unmatched. The CDR3 loop is CSVFGTGGVNTEAFF. The DNA for the CDR3 is TGCAGCGTATTTGGGACAGGGGGAGTGAACACTGAAGCTTTCTTT. The full variable domain, rest sourced from reference TRBV29-1 and TRBJ1-1, is SAVISQKPSRDICQRGTSLTIQCQVDSQVTMMFWYRQQPGQSLTLIATANQGSEATYESGFVIDKFPISRPNLTFSTLTVSNMSPEDSSIYLCSVFGTGGVNTEAFFGQGTRLTVV.

This chain joins TRBV30 and TRBJ2-1, with unresolved D. Trimming cost V 8 bases and J 4 bases, with 9 bases left between them. The CDR3 runs to 11 residues. Germline V gene lookup returns CDR1 GTSNPN and CDR2 SVGIG (reference sequence). The CDR3 DNA is TGTGCCGGCGACTTGTACAATGAGCAGTTCTTC. The encoded protein is CAGDLYNEQFF.

The rearrangement joins TRBV10-2 to TRBJ1-1, with 7 bases matching TRBD1. V shed 6 bases, J shed 6 bases, and the junction held 4 bases outside the gene matches. Germline V gives CDR1 WSHSY, CDR2 SAAADI. CDR3 length: 12 amino acids. The chain's CDR3 is CASSPGTAEAFF. The CDR3 DNA sequence: TGCGCCAGCAGCCCCGGGACAGCTGAAGCTTTCTTT.

The V call is TRBV9, the J call TRBJ2-5; D remains unclear. The V gene's germline CDR1 is SGDLS and CDR2 YYNGEE. The CDR3 sequence is 13 residues long. Trimming took off 0 bases at V and 0 bases at J, with 3 bases between the two ends. Here the CDR3 DNA reads TGTGCCAGCAGCGTAGCAGACCAAGAGACCCAGTACTTC. Its protein is CASSVADQETQYF.

This chain joins TRBV3-1 (or the pseudogene TRBV3-2) and TRBJ2-5; D is unresolved. Looked up from germline, CDR1 is LGHDT and CDR2 is YNNKEL (reference sequence). The V gene lost 1 base and the J gene lost 2 bases, with 5 bases spanning the gap. This CDR3 spans 13 amino acids. In DNA form, the CDR3 reads TGTGCCAGCAGCCAAGTACCACAAGAGACCCAGTACTTC. Protein sequence: CASSQVPQETQYF.

The chain employs TRBV20-1 and TRBJ1-1; D remains ambiguous. The CDR3 is 11 amino acids. V shed 6 bases and J shed 0 bases, with 5 bases lying between them. Per germline, CDR1 DFQATT and CDR2 SNEGSKA (reference sequence). CDR3 sequence (DNA): TGCAGTGCCTACGTGAACACTGAAGCTTTCTTT. It translates to CSAYVNTEAFF.

This chain links TRBV19 with TRBJ1-5; 8 nucleotides match TRBD1. The CDR3 covers 16 residues. From germline, CDR1 is LNHDA and CDR2 SQIVND (reference sequence). J lost 4 bases, V lost 3 bases, and 8 bases had no gene match. The CDR3 DNA sequence: TGTGCCAGTAGTATTTGGGCAGGGGGCATGAATCAGCCCCAGCATTTT. Protein: CASSIWAGGMNQPQHF. Full variable domain (outside the CDR3, taken from reference TRBV19 and TRBJ1-5): DGGITQSPKYLFRKEGQNVTLSCEQNLNHDAMYWYRQDPGQGLRLIYYSQIVNDFQKGDIAEGYSVSREKKESFPLTVTSAQKNPTAFYLCASSIWAGGMNQPQHFGDGTRLSIL.

The chain has TRBV5-6 and TRBJ2-7; 10 bases align to TRBD1. V gave up 4 bases and J gave up 7 bases; unmatched junction bases: 11. Germline lookup yields CDR1 SGHDT and CDR2 YYEEEE. The CDR3 contains 15 residues. The CDR3 is CASSTSTGGPWEQYF. CDR3 nucleotides: TGTGCCAGCAGCACCTCGACAGGGGGCCCTTGGGAGCAGTACTTC.

This rearrangement joins TRBV7-8 to TRBJ1-3; no firm D call. Germline loops: CDR1 SGHVS, CDR2 FQNEAQ. The CDR3 is 16 amino acids. V lost 4 bases and J lost 0, with 13 bases in between. CDR3 residues: CASSSRTAVSGNTIYF. CDR3 nucleotides: TGTGCCAGCAGCTCCCGGACGGCCGTCTCTGGAAACACCATATATTTT.

A single count supports this clone. V is TRBV10-3 and J is TRBJ1-1; 8 nucleotides match TRBD1. Trimming removed 5 bases from V and 1 base from J; junction bases left unmatched: 6. Germline CDR1 is ENHRY and CDR2 is SYGVKD. The CDR3 has 15 amino acids. CDR3 coding DNA: TGTGCCATCAGTACCCGGACAGGGCAGAACACTGAAGCTTTCTTT. Translation gives CAISTRTGQNTEAFF.

V usage is TRBV27 and J usage is TRBJ1-1; D might be TRBD1 (6 bases). CDR3 length: 16 amino acids. Germline assignment: CDR1 MNHEY and CDR2 SMNVEV (reference sequence). V was clipped by 2 bases and J by 0 bases, with 13 bases between them. In nucleotides, the CDR3 is TGTGCCAGCAGTTTAAGGGGGGGCAGAGTGAACACTGAAGCTTTCTTT. This sequence encodes CASSLRGGRVNTEAFF.

The chain carries TRBV9 and TRBJ2-7, with TRBD1 identical over 7 bases. The ends lost 3 bases at V and 2 bases at J; junction bases unmatched: 2. The CDR3 extends over 13 amino acids. Germline CDR1 and CDR2: SGDLS and YYNGEE. The CDR3 bases are TGTGCCAGCAGCGACGGGACAGCCTACGAGCAGTACTTC. It encodes CASSDGTAYEQYF.

In DNA, the CDR3 is TGTGCCAGCTCACGCGCGGAGGGACCTCAAAACATTCAGTACTTC. Translating gives CASSRAEGPQNIQYF. This rearrangement joins TRBV18 to TRBJ2-4; tentatively, D is TRBD2 (6 bases). This CDR3 contains 15 residues. The germline CDR1 and CDR2 sequences are KGHSH and LQKENI. The V end was cut by 4 bases, the J end by 5 bases, with 15 bases between.

The chain joins TRBV3-1 (or the pseudogene TRBV3-2) to TRBJ2-1; D possibly matches TRBD1 or TRBD2 (5 bases each). The CDR3 is 15 residues long. Germline CDR1 reads LGHDT; CDR2 reads YNNKEL (reference sequence). With 4 bases removed from V and 4 bases from J, the gap between germline ends came to 14 bases. CDR3 bases: TGTGCCAGCAGCCCCGGGGCTGCTCGTTACAATGAGCAGTTCTTC. Translating gives CASSPGAARYNEQFF.

This chain joins TRBV7-9 and TRBJ1-2; D possibly corresponds to TRBD1 (5 bases). This CDR3 has 13 residues. Germline CDR1 and CDR2: SEHNR and FQNEAQ (reference sequence). Trimming cost V 3 bases and J 1 base, with 6 bases left between them. The CDR3 DNA is TGTGCCAGCAGCTTCAGGGTTAACTATGGCTACACCTTC. It codes for CASSFRVNYGYTF.